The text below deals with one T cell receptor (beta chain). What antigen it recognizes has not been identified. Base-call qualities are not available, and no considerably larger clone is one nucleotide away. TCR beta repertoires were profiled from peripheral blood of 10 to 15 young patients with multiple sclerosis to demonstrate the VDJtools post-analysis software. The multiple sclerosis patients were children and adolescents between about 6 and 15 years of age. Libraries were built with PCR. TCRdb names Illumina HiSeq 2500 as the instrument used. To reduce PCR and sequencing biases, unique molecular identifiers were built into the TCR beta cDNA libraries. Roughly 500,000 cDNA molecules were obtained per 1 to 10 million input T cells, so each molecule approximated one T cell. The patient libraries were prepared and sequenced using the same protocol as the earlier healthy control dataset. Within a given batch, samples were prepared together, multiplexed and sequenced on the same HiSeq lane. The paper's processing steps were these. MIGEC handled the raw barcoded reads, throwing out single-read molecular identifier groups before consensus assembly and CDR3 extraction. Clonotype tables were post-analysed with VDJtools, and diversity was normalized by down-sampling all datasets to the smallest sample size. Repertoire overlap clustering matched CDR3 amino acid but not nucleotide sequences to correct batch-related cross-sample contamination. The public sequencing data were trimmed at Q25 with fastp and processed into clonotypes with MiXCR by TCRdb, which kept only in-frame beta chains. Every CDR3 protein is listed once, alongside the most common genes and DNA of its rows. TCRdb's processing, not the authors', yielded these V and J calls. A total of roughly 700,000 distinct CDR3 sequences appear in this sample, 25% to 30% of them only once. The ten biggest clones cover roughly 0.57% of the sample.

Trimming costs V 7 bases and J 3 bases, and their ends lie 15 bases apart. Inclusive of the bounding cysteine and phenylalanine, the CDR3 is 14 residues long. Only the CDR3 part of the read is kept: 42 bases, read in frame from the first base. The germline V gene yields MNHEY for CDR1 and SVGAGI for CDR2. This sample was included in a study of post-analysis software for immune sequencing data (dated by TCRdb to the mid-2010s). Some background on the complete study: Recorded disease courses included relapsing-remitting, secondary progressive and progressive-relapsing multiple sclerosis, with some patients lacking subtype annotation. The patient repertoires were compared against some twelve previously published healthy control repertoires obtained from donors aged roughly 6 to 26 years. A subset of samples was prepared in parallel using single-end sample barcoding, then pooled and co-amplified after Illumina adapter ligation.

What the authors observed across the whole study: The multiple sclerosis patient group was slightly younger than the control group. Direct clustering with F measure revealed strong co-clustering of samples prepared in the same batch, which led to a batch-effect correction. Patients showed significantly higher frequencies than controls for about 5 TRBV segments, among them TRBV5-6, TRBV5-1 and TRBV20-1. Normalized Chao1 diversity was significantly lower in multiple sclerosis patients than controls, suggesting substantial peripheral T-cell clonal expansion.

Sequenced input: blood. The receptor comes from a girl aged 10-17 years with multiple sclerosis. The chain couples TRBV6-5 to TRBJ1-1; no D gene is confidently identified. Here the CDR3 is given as CASKVGPADTEAFF. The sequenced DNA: TGTGCCAGCAAGGTAGGACCGGCGGACACTGAAGCTTTCTTT.